Sequencing of this TCR beta chain was carried out in a study of naive and memory T cell subsets. This clonotype was counted ten times or more. What it binds is unknown. Amplification of ligated cDNA took four PCR rounds with SP2 and nested alpha and beta constant primers. Each CDR3 protein gets one entry after TCRdb re-called the UMI-ligation and nested PCR reads with MiXCR. Of tens of thousands of distinct CDR3 sequences in the sample, about 6.2% were seen once. Study outcomes and limitations: This RNA-based method may be sensitive to activation-related transcript changes. More TCRs at tuberculin sites were read as hypersensitivity T cell infiltration.

Indicated treatment: skin biopsy from PPD injection site in Mantoux-positive individual. TCR cDNA received a 3' ligated oligonucleotide that carried a UMI. Skin biopsies came from PPD injection sites in Mantoux-positive individuals. Cells were not sorted; total RNA input targeted 1 to 1000 ng. In germline, CDR1 is MNHEY, CDR2 SVGAGI. The CDR3 consists of 15 residues. Trimming cost V 1 base and J 6 bases; bases outside gene matches: 8. Specimen: skin, collected from a tuberculin skin test site. This chain joins TRBV6-5 and TRBJ1-2; TRBD1 matches at 7 bases. The source of this sequence is an adult in good health. The CDR3 DNA reads as TGTGCCAGCAGTTACTTAGAGACAGGGTACGATGGCTACACCTTC. The encoded protein is CASSYLETGYDGYTF.